The rows below give T cell receptor beta chains drawn from one sample of a study of shared clonotypes between healthy human individuals. The assay was immunoSEQ multiplex PCR, and TCRdb's table has in-frame clones only and misses some. The table records around 1 million clones, 76% of them present only once. Sequenced sample: memory CD4+ T cells sorted from blood. The receptors stem from a man in his late teens or twenties in good health. Both conserved end residues are trimmed from each CDR3. Each record gives: V gene, J gene, CDR3 protein.

V gene: TRBV9
J gene: TRBJ2-5
CDR3 protein: ASSVGTSGAQETQY

V gene: TRBV5-1
J gene: TRBJ1-6
CDR3 protein: ASSLMGYNSPLH

V gene: TRBV29-1
J gene: TRBJ2-1
CDR3 protein: SVEVGGLAGYNEQF

V gene: TRBV1
J gene: TRBJ2-7
CDR3 protein: TSSPRVVGSYEQY

V gene: TRBV7-2
J gene: TRBJ1-2
CDR3 protein: ASSLGRIAHYGYT

V gene: TRBV6-5
J gene: TRBJ1-3
CDR3 protein: ASSYLGRDTIY

V gene: TRBV6-5
J gene: TRBJ2-7
CDR3 protein: ASSQQGTISYEQY

V gene: TRBV9
J gene: TRBJ2-1
CDR3 protein: ASSVVGGQGGYNEQF

V gene: TRBV30
J gene: TRBJ1-1
CDR3 protein: AWGLRTEAF

V gene: TRBV28
J gene: TRBJ2-5
CDR3 protein: ASSFAGGGETQY

V gene: TRBV19
J gene: TRBJ1-1
CDR3 protein: ASSDRGMDTEAF

V gene: TRBV7-9
J gene: TRBJ2-1
CDR3 protein: ASSLGGQGVNNEQF

V gene: TRBV5-1
J gene: TRBJ2-3
CDR3 protein: ASSSTLTDTQY

V gene: TRBV5-1
J gene: TRBJ2-5
CDR3 protein: ASNPNRGSETQY

V gene: TRBV5-1
J gene: TRBJ1-3
CDR3 protein: ASSLGPQIGNTIY

V gene: TRBV7-2
J gene: TRBJ1-2
CDR3 protein: ASSFWGRDGYT

V gene: TRBV7-2
J gene: TRBJ2-7
CDR3 protein: ASSRLAAYEQY

V gene: TRBV11-3
J gene: TRBJ2-1
CDR3 protein: ASSLAGGKNNEQF

V gene: TRBV12-5
J gene: TRBJ1-5
CDR3 protein: ASGLNRGYNQPQH

V gene: TRBV7-2
J gene: TRBJ2-2
CDR3 protein: ASSPTPGQGATGELF